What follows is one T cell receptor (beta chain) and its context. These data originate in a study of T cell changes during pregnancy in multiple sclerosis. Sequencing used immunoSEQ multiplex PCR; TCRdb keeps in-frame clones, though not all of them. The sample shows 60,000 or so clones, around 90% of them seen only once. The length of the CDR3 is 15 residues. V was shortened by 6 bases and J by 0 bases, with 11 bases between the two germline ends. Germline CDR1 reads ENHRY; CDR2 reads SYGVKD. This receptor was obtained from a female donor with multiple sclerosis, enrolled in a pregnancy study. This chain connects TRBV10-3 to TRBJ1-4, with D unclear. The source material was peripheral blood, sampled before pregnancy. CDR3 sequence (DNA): TGTGCCATCAGGGCCGGCGGAGCAACTAATGAAAAACTGTTTTTT. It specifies CAIRAGGATNEKLFF.